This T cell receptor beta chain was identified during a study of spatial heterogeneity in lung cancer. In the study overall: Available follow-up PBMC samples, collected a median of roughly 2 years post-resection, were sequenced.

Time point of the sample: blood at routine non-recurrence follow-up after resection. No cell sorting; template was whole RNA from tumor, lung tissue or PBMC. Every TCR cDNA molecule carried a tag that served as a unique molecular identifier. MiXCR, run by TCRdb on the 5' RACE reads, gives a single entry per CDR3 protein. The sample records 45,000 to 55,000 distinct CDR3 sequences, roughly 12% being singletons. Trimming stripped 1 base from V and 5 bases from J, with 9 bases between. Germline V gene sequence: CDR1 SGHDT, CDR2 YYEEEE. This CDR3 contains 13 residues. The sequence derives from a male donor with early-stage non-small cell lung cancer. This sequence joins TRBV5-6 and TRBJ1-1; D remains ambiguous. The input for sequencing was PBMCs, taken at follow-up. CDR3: CASSLSYKTEAFF. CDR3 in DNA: TGTGCCAGCAGCTTGAGCTACAAAACTGAAGCTTTCTTT. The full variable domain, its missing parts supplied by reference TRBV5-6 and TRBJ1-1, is DAGVTQSPTHLIKTRGQQVTLRCSPKSGHDTVSWYQQALGQGPQFIFQYYEEEERQRGNFPDRFSGHQFPNYSSELNVNALLLGDSALYLCASSLSYKTEAFFGQGTRLTVV.